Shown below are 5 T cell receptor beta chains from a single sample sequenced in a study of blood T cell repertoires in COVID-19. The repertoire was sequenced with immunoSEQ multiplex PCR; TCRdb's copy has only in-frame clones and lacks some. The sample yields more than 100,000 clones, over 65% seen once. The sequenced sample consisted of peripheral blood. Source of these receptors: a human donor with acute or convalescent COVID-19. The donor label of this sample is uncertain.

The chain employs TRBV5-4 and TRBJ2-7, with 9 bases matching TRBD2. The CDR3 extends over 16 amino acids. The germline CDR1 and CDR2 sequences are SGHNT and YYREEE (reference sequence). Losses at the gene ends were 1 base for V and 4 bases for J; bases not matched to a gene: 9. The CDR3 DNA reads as TGTGCCAGCAGCTTGAGATTAGCGGGGGAGAGATACGAGCAGTACGTC. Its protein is CASSLRLAGERYEQYV.

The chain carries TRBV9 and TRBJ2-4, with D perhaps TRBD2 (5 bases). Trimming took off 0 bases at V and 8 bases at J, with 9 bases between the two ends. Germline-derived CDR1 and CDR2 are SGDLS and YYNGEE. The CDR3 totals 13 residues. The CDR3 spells CASSVGAGDIQYF. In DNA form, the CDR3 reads TGTGCCAGCAGCGTAGGAGCCGGGGACATTCAGTACTTC.

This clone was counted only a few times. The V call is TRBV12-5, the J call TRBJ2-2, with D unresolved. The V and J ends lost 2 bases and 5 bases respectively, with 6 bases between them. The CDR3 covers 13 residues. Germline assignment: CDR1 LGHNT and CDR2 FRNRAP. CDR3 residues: CASGLMRTGELFF. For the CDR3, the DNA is TGTGCTAGTGGTTTGATGAGGACCGGGGAGCTGTTTTTT.

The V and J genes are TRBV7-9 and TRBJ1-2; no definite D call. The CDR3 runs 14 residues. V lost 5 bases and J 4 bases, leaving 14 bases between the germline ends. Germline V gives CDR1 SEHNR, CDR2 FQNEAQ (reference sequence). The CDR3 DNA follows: TGTGCCAGCAGCCCCGCGCCGGGGTTCTATGGCTACACCTTC. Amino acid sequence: CASSPAPGFYGYTF.

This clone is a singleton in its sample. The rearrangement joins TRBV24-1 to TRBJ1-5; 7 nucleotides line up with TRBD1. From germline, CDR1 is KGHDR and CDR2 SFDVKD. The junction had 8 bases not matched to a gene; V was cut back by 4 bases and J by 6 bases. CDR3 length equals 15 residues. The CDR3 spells CATSDGGRGAQPQHF. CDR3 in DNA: TGTGCCACCAGTGACGGGGGCAGGGGGGCTCAGCCCCAGCATTTT.